This T cell receptor (beta chain) was found in a study of cytomegalovirus exposure and HLA in healthy donors. Study results and limitations: Later on, analysis showed that most CMV-associated TCR beta chains appeared to be HLA-restricted. HLA alleles showed associations with some 17,000 TCR beta sequences in a later analysis, at a 0.05 false discovery rate.

Healthy bone marrow donors formed the donor group. PCR employed 60 Vbeta and 13 Jbeta primers. The repertoire was sequenced with immunoSEQ multiplex PCR; TCRdb's copy has only in-frame clones and lacks some. The sample carries 150,000 to 200,000 clones, 65% to 85% recorded once. Germline V gene lookup returns CDR1 MDHEN and CDR2 SYDVKM. Germline trimming cut 4 bases from V and 5 bases from J; bases unmatched to any gene: 9. This CDR3 is built from 15 residues. About this clone itself: The target antigen is unknown.

The chain couples TRBV28 to TRBJ2-7; TRBD1 aligns across 9 bases. The sample comprised PBMCs. This receptor was obtained from a man aged 60 to 75 in good health and CMV-seronegative. This CDR3 is CASSSPGQGQHEQYF. CDR3 DNA sequence: TGTGCCAGCAGTTCACCGGGACAGGGTCAACACGAGCAGTACTTC.